This T cell receptor beta chain was sequenced in a study of Graves' ophthalmopathy and Graves' hyperthyroidism (dated by TCRdb to 2017 to 2018). Regarding the complete study: Peripheral blood was collected before any treatment was given, at the time of initial diagnosis. To tell Graves' ophthalmopathy apart from Graves' hyperthyroidism, and to predict which patients would progress to ophthalmopathy, the study relied on TCR beta repertoire signatures. In total, some 130 blood samples were TCR-sequenced: some 40 ophthalmopathy, over 70 hyperthyroidism and some 17 hyperthyroidism-to-ophthalmopathy patients. A discovery set of about 99 patients (43 ophthalmopathy, 57 stable hyperthyroidism) was enrolled to explore V-J signatures distinguishing ophthalmopathy from hyperthyroidism. An independent validation cohort comprised 18 hyperthyroidism patients and some 16 patients who later progressed from hyperthyroidism to ophthalmopathy. In more than five hyperthyroidism patients, the T-cell repertoires found in thyroid tissue were compared with those found in blood. Following sample collection, hyperthyroidism patients were given methimazole at a starting dose of 30 mg daily, and ophthalmopathy patients were given high-dose intravenous methylprednisolone. The 100 or so discovery patients were randomly split 7:3 into training and test sets.

As regards this clonotype: No antigen is known for it. Base quality data are lacking; no much larger clone is found one base away.

The CDR3 has 15 amino acids, counting the end cysteine and phenylalanine. The DNA shown is the 45-base CDR3, in frame from base 1. Via the germline V gene (reference sequence), CDR1 is LGHDT and CDR2 YNNKEL. V and J are trimmed by 5 bases and 6 bases, and the gene matches miss 7 bases of the junction. TCR beta CDR3 regions were amplified from RNA transcripts for repertoire sequencing. The first round was an RT-PCR using HTBI primers with the Qiagen OneStep RT-PCR kit, and this first round was followed by a second-round multiplex PCR, then size selection and purification. The libraries underwent paired-end sequencing with 100 bp reads on an Illumina HiSeq2000. On the study's bioinformatics: Reads were processed with SOAPnuke, discarding reads with adapters, uncalled bases, mean Phred below 15, or no exact constant-primer or identifier match. High-quality paired reads were merged with COPE v1.2.5. Each unique nucleotide sequence was defined as a clonotype, and clonotypes were aligned to IMGT TRB V, D and J references with MiTCR v1.1. The analysis was limited to V-J combinations with a frequency above 0.0001, which together covered 98% to 99.2% of repertoires. For each V-J combination, a TCR clonal expansion and chaos score was defined as the ratio of F50 clonal expansion to chaos observed in the TCRdist matrix. Welch's t-statistics and random forest were used to narrow the features down to about a dozen V-J combinations, which were then fed into a naive Bayes classifier. The Morisita-Horn index was used to measure how similar the thyroid and blood repertoires were. Using fastp trimming at Q25 and MiXCR clonotype assembly, TCRdb reanalyzed the public sequencing data and kept in-frame beta chains. Under each unique CDR3 protein, matching rows form one entry showing the most common genes and DNA. V and J calls and clone size were set by TCRdb, not the authors. The sample table shows about 220,000 distinct CDR3 sequences, and about 22% are seen once. The ten largest clones take up about 46% of the sample.

Study-wide conclusions, independent of this receptor: No statistical method was used to predetermine the sample size, and group allocation was not hidden from the investigators. Most expanded thyroid clonotypes with frequency above 0.001 were also detected in blood, suggesting blood repertoires may reflect the thyroid immune response. The 13-signature model separated ophthalmopathy from stable hyperthyroidism with 87.88% sensitivity and 81.08% specificity in cross-validation, and 80%/75% in the test set. In validation, the model predicted ophthalmopathy progression with about 71% sensitivity and 72.22% specificity; roughly 11 predicted patients were CT-confirmed with GO in a median of approximately 6.2 months.

Ophthalmopathy patients had moderately to severely active disease, Clinical Activity Score of at least 3, NOSPECS grade of at least 4, and disease duration under 3 months. Patients were excluded if they had other autoimmune diseases, uncontrolled infections, pregnancy or lactation. Clinical symptoms, serum thyroxine, TRAb, thyroid ultrasound and orbital computed tomography were used for diagnosis. PBMCs were isolated from 10 ml of fresh peripheral blood by Ficoll-Paque density gradient centrifugation. Total RNA was extracted using Trizol reagent, and RNA quality was checked on an Agilent 2100 Bioanalyzer.

Sample: peripheral blood. The TCR sequence derives from a woman aged 45-65 years with Graves' ophthalmopathy. Donor details come from another sample of the same person, matched by shared clones. The chain was built from TRBV3-1 and TRBJ2-7, with 13 bases aligning to TRBD2. The CDR3: CASSLTSGRASEQYF. The DNA reads as follows: TGTGCCAGCAGCTTAACTAGCGGGAGGGCTAGCGAGCAGTACTTC.